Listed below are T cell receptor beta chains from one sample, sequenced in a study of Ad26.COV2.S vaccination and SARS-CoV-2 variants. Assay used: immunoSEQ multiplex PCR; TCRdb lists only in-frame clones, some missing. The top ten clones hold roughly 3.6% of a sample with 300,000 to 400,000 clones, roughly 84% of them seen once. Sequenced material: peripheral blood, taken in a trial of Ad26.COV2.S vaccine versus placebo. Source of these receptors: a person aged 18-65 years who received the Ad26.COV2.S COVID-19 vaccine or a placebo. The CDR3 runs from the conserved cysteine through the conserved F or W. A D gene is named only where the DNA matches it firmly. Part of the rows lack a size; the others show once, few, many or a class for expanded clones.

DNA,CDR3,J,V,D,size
TGCGCCAGCAGCCAAGTAGGGGGGGGTGTTCAGCCCCAGCATTTT,CASSQVGGGVQPQHF,TRBJ1-5,TRBV4-1,.,.
TGTGCCAGCAGCTCCCGGGTATGGTCCGCCGCTCCCTCGGCTGACACCATATATTTT,CASSSRVWSAAPSADTIYF,TRBJ1-3,TRBV11-2,.,.
TGTGCCAGCAGCCCCTCCACTAATCAGCCCCAGCATTTT,CASSPSTNQPQHF,TRBJ1-5,TRBV14,.,.
TGTGCCAGCAGCCCCCGGACAGGGAAGGATTCACCCCTCCACTTT,CASSPRTGKDSPLHF,TRBJ1-6,TRBV3-1/TRBV3-2,TRBD1,.
TGTGCCAGCAGCTTAGGACCTCTCGGGGGCCATACGCAGTATTTT,CASSLGPLGGHTQYF,TRBJ2-3,TRBV11-3,.,.
TGTGCCAGCAGCTTGCCGACAGGGGGCGCACGCGGCTACACCTTC,CASSLPTGGARGYTF,TRBJ1-2,TRBV5-6,TRBD1,.
TGTGCCAGCAGCTTAACAGGGTCCTCCTACGAGCAGTACTTC,CASSLTGSSYEQYF,TRBJ2-7,TRBV7-9,.,.
TGTGCCAGCAGTCTACCACAGGGTTTGGCAGATACGCAGTATTTT,CASSLPQGLADTQYF,TRBJ2-3,TRBV28,.,.
TGTGCCAGTAGCCTGAGGGACAGCCCCTACGAGCAGTACTTC,CASSLRDSPYEQYF,TRBJ2-7,TRBV19,TRBD1,.
TGTGCCAGCAGTGACCCGAGCTCCTACGAGCAGTACTTC,CASSDPSSYEQYF,TRBJ2-7,TRBV2,.,once
TGTGCCAGCAGCGCGACAGGAGCTAATGAAAAACTGTTTTTT,CASSATGANEKLFF,TRBJ1-4,TRBV9,.,.
TGTGCCAGCAGCCCCCCAGGGACGATTCAGCCCCAGCATTTT,CASSPPGTIQPQHF,TRBJ1-5,TRBV7-2,.,.
TGTGCCAGCAGTCCCCGGACTGATAATTCACCCCTCCACTTT,CASSPRTDNSPLHF,TRBJ1-6,TRBV27,.,.
TGTGCCATTAGCAGAGACGAGGGCAATCAGCCCCAGCATTTT,CAISRDEGNQPQHF,TRBJ1-5,TRBV10-3,.,.
TGCAGCGTTAAGAATAGCAATCAGCCCCAGCATTTT,CSVKNSNQPQHF,TRBJ1-5,TRBV29-1,.,.
TGTGCCAGCAGCTTCTTTCAGGGCTCTGGGGCCAACGTCCTGACTTTC,CASSFFQGSGANVLTF,TRBJ2-6,TRBV5-8,.,.
TGTGCCAGCAGCTTGGAGGCCGCTGGAAACACCATATATTTT,CASSLEAAGNTIYF,TRBJ1-3,TRBV5-5,.,.
TGTGCCAGCAGTTTATACGGATATGGCTACACCTTC,CASSLYGYGYTF,TRBJ1-2,TRBV27,.,.
TGTGCCAGCAGCTTATGGGGCACGGAGAACACTGAAGCTTTCTTT,CASSLWGTENTEAFF,TRBJ1-1,TRBV7-9,.,.
TGTGCCAGCAGTTACCGGGGGCTCGTTAACACTGAAGCTTTCTTT,CASSYRGLVNTEAFF,TRBJ1-1,TRBV6-2/TRBV6-3,.,few
TGTGCCAGCAGTTACGACCGGGACAGCTACGAGCAGTACTTC,CASSYDRDSYEQYF,TRBJ2-7,TRBV6-5,TRBD1,.
TGTGCCAGCAGCCTTTACAGGGAGGGCAACTATGGCTACACCTTC,CASSLYREGNYGYTF,TRBJ1-2,TRBV6-5,.,.
TGTGCCAGCTCAGTAAGTGGCACTGAAGCTTTCTTT,CASSVSGTEAFF,TRBJ1-1,TRBV18,.,.
TGTGCCACCAGCAGAGACTTCCTAGCGGGGGGGCGGAATGAGCAGTTCTTC,CATSRDFLAGGRNEQFF,TRBJ2-1,TRBV15,TRBD2,.
TGCGCCAGCAGCCAAGATCTGGGCAGGACCTACTCCTACGAGCAGTACTTC,CASSQDLGRTYSYEQYF,TRBJ2-7,TRBV4-3,.,.
TGTGCCAGCAGCGGATTACAGGGGGCAGGTGAAAAACTGTTTTTT,CASSGLQGAGEKLFF,TRBJ1-4,TRBV7-9,TRBD1,.
TGTGCCAGCGGAACCGGGACAGAGGGCTACGAGCAGTACTTC,CASGTGTEGYEQYF,TRBJ2-7,TRBV9,TRBD1,.
TGTGCCAGCAGTTACGAGATGGGTGGAAACACCATATATTTT,CASSYEMGGNTIYF,TRBJ1-3,TRBV6-2/TRBV6-3,.,.